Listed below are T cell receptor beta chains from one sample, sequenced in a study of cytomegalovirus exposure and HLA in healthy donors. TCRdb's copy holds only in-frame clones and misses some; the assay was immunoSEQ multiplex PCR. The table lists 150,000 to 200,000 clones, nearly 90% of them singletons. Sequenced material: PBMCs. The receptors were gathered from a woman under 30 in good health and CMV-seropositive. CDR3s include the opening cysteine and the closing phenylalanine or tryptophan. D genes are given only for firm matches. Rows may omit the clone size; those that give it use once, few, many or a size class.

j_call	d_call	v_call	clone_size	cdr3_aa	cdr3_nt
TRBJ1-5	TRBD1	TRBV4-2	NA	CASSQVTGDQPQHF	TGTGCCAGCAGCCAAGTTACAGGGGATCAGCCCCAGCATTTT
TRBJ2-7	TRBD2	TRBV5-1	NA	CASSLQPGTSDFSYEQYF	TGCGCCAGCAGCTTGCAACCGGGGACTAGCGATTTCTCCTACGAGCAGTACTTC
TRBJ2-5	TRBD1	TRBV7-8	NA	CASSDRVFRETQYF	TGTGCCAGCAGCGACAGGGTATTTAGAGAGACCCAGTACTTC
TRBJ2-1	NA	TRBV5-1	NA	CASKIVQGDEQFF	TGCGCCAGCAAAATAGTACAGGGAGATGAGCAGTTCTTC
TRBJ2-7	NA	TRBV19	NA	CASSILQGTAYEQYF	TGTGCCAGTAGTATCTTACAGGGTACCGCCTACGAGCAGTACTTC
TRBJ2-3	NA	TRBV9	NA	CASSYGSITDTQYF	TGTGCCAGCAGCTACGGGTCTATCACAGATACGCAGTATTTT
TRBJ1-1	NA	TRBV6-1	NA	CASSEPGPFTEAFF	TGTGCCAGCAGTGAGCCAGGGCCCTTCACTGAAGCTTTCTTT
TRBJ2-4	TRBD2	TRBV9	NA	CASSPGGSTKNIQYF	TGTGCCAGCAGCCCGGGGGGGTCGACCAAAAACATTCAGTACTTC
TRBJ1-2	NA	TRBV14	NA	CASSLHQGSYGYTF	TGTGCCAGCAGCCTGCACCAGGGGAGCTATGGCTACACCTTC
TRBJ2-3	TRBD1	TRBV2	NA	CASSPTGGAWQNTQYF	TGTGCCAGCAGTCCTACAGGGGGCGCGTGGCAGAATACGCAGTATTTT
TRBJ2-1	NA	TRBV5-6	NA	CASSSGSINEQFF	TGTGCCAGCAGCTCAGGGTCTATAAATGAGCAGTTCTTC
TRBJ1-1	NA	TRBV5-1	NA	CASRLTVDTEAFF	TGCGCCAGCAGATTGACAGTTGACACTGAAGCTTTCTTT
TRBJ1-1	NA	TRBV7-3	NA	CASSPQAGGITEAFF	TGTGCCAGCAGCCCACAAGCCGGGGGGATCACTGAAGCTTTCTTT
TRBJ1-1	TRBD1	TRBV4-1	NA	CASSHDRAMNTEAFF	TGCGCCAGCAGCCACGACAGGGCCATGAACACTGAAGCTTTCTTT
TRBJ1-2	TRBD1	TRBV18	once	CASSILGGEGYTF	TGTGCCAGCTCAATCCTAGGGGGCGAAGGCTACACCTTC
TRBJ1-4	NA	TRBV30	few	CAWGGQTDATNEKLFF	TGTGCCTGGGGGGGCCAGACCGATGCAACTAATGAAAAACTGTTTTTT
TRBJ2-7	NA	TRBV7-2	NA	CASSFPATNYEQYF	TGTGCCAGCAGCTTTCCGGCGACAAATTACGAGCAGTACTTC
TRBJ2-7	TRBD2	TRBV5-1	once	CASSRRGDEQYF	TGCGCCAGCAGCCGGCGGGGGGACGAGCAGTACTTC
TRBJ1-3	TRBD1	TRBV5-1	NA	CASSWGTAGNTIYF	TGCGCCAGCAGCTGGGGGACAGCTGGAAACACCATATATTTT
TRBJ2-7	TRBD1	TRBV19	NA	CASSIDRVSYEQYF	TGTGCCAGTAGTATTGACAGGGTTTCCTACGAGCAGTACTTC
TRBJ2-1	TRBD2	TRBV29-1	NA	CSVERPRGYNEQFF	TGCAGCGTTGAGCGGCCGCGGGGGTACAATGAGCAGTTCTTC
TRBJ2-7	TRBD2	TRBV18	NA	CASSRGTSVTYEQYF	TGTGCCAGCTCCCGTGGGACTAGCGTAACCTACGAGCAGTACTTC
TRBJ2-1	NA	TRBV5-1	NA	CASRTAPSAYNEQFF	TGCGCCAGCAGGACTGCGCCCTCTGCATACAATGAGCAGTTCTTC
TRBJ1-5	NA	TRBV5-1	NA	CASSSEGGSNQPQHF	TGCGCCAGCAGCTCGGAGGGGGGGAGCAATCAGCCCCAGCATTTT
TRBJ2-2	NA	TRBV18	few	CASSASREPGELFF	TGTGCCAGCTCAGCGAGTCGGGAGCCCGGGGAGCTGTTTTTT
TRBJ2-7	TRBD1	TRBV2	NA	CASSFDRGGYYEQYF	TGTGCCAGCAGTTTCGACAGGGGAGGATACTACGAGCAGTACTTC
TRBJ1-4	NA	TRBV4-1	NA	CASSQDGGTGEKLFF	TGCGCCAGCAGCCAAGACGGGGGGACGGGTGAAAAACTGTTTTTT
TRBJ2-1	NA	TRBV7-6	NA	CASSLAAAVEQFF	TGTGCCAGCAGCTTAGCGGCGGCGGTTGAGCAGTTCTTC
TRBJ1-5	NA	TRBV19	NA	CASSSQGKDQPQHF	TGTGCCAGTAGTAGCCAGGGAAAGGATCAGCCCCAGCATTTT
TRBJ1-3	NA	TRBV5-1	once	CASSLAGGPRNTIYF	TGCGCCAGCAGCTTGGCCGGGGGGCCTAGAAACACCATATATTTT
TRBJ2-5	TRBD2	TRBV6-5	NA	CASSYEAGGQETQYF	TGTGCCAGCAGTTACGAGGCGGGAGGCCAAGAGACCCAGTACTTC
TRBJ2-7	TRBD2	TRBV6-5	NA	CASRRTSGSYEQYF	TGTGCCAGCAGAAGGACTAGCGGGAGTTACGAGCAGTACTTC
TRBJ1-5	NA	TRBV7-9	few	CASSRGGGNQPQHF	TGTGCCAGCAGCAGGGGCGGGGGCAATCAGCCCCAGCATTTT
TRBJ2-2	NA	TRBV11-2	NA	CASSLMVAGELFF	TGTGCCAGCAGCCTCATGGTAGCGGGGGAGCTGTTTTTT
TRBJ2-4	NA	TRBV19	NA	CASSISQWNIQYF	TGTGCCAGTAGTATCTCCCAGTGGAACATTCAGTACTTC
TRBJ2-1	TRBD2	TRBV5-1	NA	CASSYGRGSLSDEQFF	TGCGCCAGCAGCTACGGTCGCGGGAGTCTTAGCGATGAGCAGTTCTTC
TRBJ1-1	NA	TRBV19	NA	CASFNRVAGVNTEAFF	TGTGCCAGCTTCAACAGGGTAGCGGGAGTGAACACTGAAGCTTTCTTT
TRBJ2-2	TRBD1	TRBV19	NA	CAIQGDDTGELFF	TGTGCCATCCAGGGGGACGACACCGGGGAGCTGTTTTTT
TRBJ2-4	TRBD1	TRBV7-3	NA	CASSIDRDRGNIQYF	TGTGCCAGCAGCATAGACCGGGACAGGGGCAACATTCAGTACTTC
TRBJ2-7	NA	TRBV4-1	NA	CASSQYAGDYEQYF	TGCGCCAGCAGCCAATACGCAGGGGACTACGAGCAGTACTTC